This T cell receptor beta chain was sequenced in a study of cytomegalovirus exposure and HLA in healthy donors. Germline CDR1 reads MNHEY; CDR2 reads SVGAGI. The CDR3 has 15 residues. J was trimmed by 9 bases and V by 4 bases; bases with no gene match: 9. This clone was seen only a few times. Primers included in the PCR were 60 Vbeta and 13 Jbeta primers. Only in-frame clones appear in the TCRdb table, and some are missing; sequencing was by immunoSEQ multiplex PCR. The repertoire holds roughly 77,000 clones, with around 9.1% as singletons. The sample was PBMCs. This clonotype was obtained from a man in his sixties in good health and CMV-seropositive. This chain uses TRBV6-5 with TRBJ2-2, with TRBD1 matching over 9 bases. CDR3 coding DNA: TGTGCCAGCAGTTTCGGACAGGGGCCCTTTCGGGAGCTGTTTTTT. Translating gives CASSFGQGPFRELFF.